This T cell receptor (beta chain) was identified in a study of radiation and T cells in renal cell carcinoma. Details on this clone: The antigen is undetermined.

Per germline, CDR1 SGHNT and CDR2 YENEEA. J lost 4 bases, V lost 4 bases, and 7 bases had no gene match. The CDR3 runs to 15 residues. Treatment here: treatment-naive control, cytoreductive nephrectomy. This renal cell carcinoma was of the clear cell type. Some clones are missing from TCRdb's copy, which holds only in-frame ones; the method was immunoSEQ multiplex PCR. The sample consists of some 16,000 clones, 58% of them appearing once. Overall study findings and caveats: Irradiated tumors had higher TCR clonality than control tumors.

The chain joins TRBV11-3 to TRBJ2-5; 9 nucleotides agree with TRBD2. This receptor was taken from a man aged 40-50 years with renal cell carcinoma. The sample in question was tumor tissue, obtained from a patient whose treatment was nephrectomy without radiotherapy. In DNA, the CDR3 is TGTGCCAGCAGCTCCGGGACTAGCACGGGAGAGACCCAGTACTTC. The encoded protein is CASSSGTSTGETQYF.